This T cell receptor beta chain was sequenced during a study of cytomegalovirus exposure and HLA in healthy donors. Both 60 Vbeta primers and 13 Jbeta primers went into the PCR. Only in-frame clones appear in the TCRdb table, and some are missing; sequencing was by immunoSEQ multiplex PCR. The data show roughly 100,000 clones, about 16% seen once. The ends were cut back, 3 bases at V and 1 base at J, with 13 bases in the middle. This CDR3 contains 16 residues. Germline CDR1 and CDR2: SGDLS and YYNGEE. The V and J genes are TRBV9 and TRBJ2-2, with D perhaps matching TRBD1 (6 bases). The sequence was obtained from a female donor in good health and CMV-seronegative. The sequenced material came from PBMCs. CDR3 amino acids: CASSGQGRWNTGELFF. In DNA form, the CDR3 reads TGTGCCAGCAGCGGCCAGGGGCGGTGGAACACCGGGGAGCTGTTTTTT. The complete variable domain, with remaining parts taken from reference TRBV9 and TRBJ2-2, reads DSGVTQTPKHLITATGQRVTLRCSPRSGDLSVYWYQQSLDQGLQFLIQYYNGEERAKGNILERFSAQQFPDLHSELNLSSLELGDSALYFCASSGQGRWNTGELFFGEGSRLTVL.